Below are 7 T cell receptor beta chains sequenced from a single sample in a study of CXCR3-negative and CXCR3-positive naive CD8 T cells (dated by TCRdb to between 2018 and 2020). Sequencing was carried out with a NextSeq 550. The Human TCR Profiling Kit (MiLaboratory) was used to make UMI-labeled 5' RACE TRB cDNA libraries. After TCRdb reprocessed the reads, each CDR3 protein sequence was kept as one row, without DNA. The table of this sample itemizes 75,000 to 100,000 distinct CDR3 sequences. The top ten clones comprise roughly 1.6% of the sample. The sample comprised naive CXCR3- CD8+ T cells from blood. What the cell subset or site label conveys for this sample: CD45RO-CCR7+CD27+CD95- naive CD8+ T cells lacking CXCR3 (TNR3-). These receptors all stem from a human donor in good health. Some clones in this sample may be carry-over from other donors' samples.

The genes are TRBV28 and TRBJ1-3; as DNA is missing, the TRBD1 call by TCRdb cannot be tested. CDR1 and CDR2 (germline): MDHEN, SYDVKM. The CDR3 is made up of 15 amino acids. The CDR3 is CASSPPVGSGNTIYF.

The chain is built from TRBV29-1 and TRBJ2-7. The CDR3 is 14 residues long. Germline assignment: CDR1 SQVTM and CDR2 ANQGSEA. This CDR3 reads CSVEGLGVSYEQYF.

The chain is built from TRBV6-2 or TRBV6-3 and TRBJ2-1; TCRdb outputs TRBD1, but without DNA this stays unchecked. This CDR3 spans 14 amino acids. The germline gives CDR1 MNHEY, CDR2 SVGEGT. The CDR3 sequence is CASSLGGTYNEQFF.

This chain links TRBV19 with TRBJ2-3; TCRdb picks TRBD2, but there is no DNA to check that call. This CDR3 region has 15 residues. Per germline, CDR1 LNHDA and CDR2 SQIVND (reference sequence). CDR3 protein: CASTAEGYPLDTQYF.

The V call is TRBV5-1, the J call TRBJ2-7; checking the TCRdb D call of TRBD1 is not possible without DNA. This CDR3 region has 14 residues. From germline, CDR1 is SGHRS and CDR2 YFSETQ. This chain's CDR3 is CASNMGDMAWEQYF. The whole variable domain, filled in from reference TRBV5-1 and TRBJ2-7, reads KAGVTQTPRYLIKTRGQQVTLSCSPISGHRSVSWYQQTPGQGLQFLFEYFSETQRNKGNFPGRFSGRQFSNSRSEMNVSTLELGDSALYLCASNMGDMAWEQYFGPGTRLTVT.

The rearrangement uses TRBV6-5 and TRBJ1-1. The CDR3 extends over 11 amino acids. The germline V gene encodes CDR1 MNHEY and CDR2 SVGAGI. CDR3 amino acids: CASPEDTEAFF.

V gene TRBV7-6 combines with J gene TRBJ2-1. This CDR3 comprises 16 residues. Looked up from germline, CDR1 is SGHVS and CDR2 is FNYEAQ. CDR3 sequence reads: CASSRSADSTYNEQFF.